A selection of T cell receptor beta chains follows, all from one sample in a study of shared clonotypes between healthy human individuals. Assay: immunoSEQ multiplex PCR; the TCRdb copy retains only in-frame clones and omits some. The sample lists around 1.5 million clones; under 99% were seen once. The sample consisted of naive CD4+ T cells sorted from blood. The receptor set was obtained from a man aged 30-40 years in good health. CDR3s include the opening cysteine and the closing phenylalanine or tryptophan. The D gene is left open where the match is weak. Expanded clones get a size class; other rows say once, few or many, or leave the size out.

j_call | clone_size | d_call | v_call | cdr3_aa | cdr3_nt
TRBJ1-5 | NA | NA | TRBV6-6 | CASSYGSGEQPQHF | TGTGCCAGCAGTTACGGGAGCGGCGAGCAGCCCCAGCATTTT
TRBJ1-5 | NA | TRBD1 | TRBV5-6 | CASSQDRGSRNQPQHF | TGTGCCAGCAGTCAGGACAGGGGGTCCCGAAATCAGCCCCAGCATTTT
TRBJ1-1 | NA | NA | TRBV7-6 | CASSFMGEAFF | TGTGCCAGCAGCTTCATGGGCGAAGCTTTCTTT
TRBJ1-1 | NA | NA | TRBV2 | CASHGGTEAFF | TGTGCCAGCCACGGAGGCACTGAAGCTTTCTTT
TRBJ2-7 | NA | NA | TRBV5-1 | CASSLDGYPYEQYF | TGCGCCAGCAGCTTGGACGGATACCCCTACGAGCAGTACTTC
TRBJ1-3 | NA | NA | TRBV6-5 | CASSYGRISGNTIYF | TGTGCCAGCAGTTACGGACGTATCTCTGGAAACACCATATATTTT
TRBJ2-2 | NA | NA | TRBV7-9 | CASSHRLGGTGELFF | TGTGCCAGCAGCCACCGACTGGGGGGCACCGGGGAGCTGTTTTTT
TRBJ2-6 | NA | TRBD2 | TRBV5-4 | CASSPRGGSGANVLTF | TGTGCCAGCAGCCCCCGGGGGGGTTCTGGGGCCAACGTCCTGACTTTC
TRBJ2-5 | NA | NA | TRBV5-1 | CASSLGGLPVGTQYF | TGCGCCAGCAGCTTGGGGGGGCTCCCCGTAGGCACCCAGTACTTC
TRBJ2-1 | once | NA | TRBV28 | CASSTPGQPYNEQFF | TGTGCCAGCAGTACACCGGGACAACCCTACAATGAGCAGTTCTTC
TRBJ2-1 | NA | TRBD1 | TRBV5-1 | CASRLGQGSDEQFF | TGCGCCAGCAGGTTGGGACAGGGGTCAGATGAGCAGTTCTTC
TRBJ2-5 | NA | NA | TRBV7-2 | CASSTTGSRETQYF | TGTGCCAGCAGCACCACCGGGAGTAGGGAGACCCAGTACTTC
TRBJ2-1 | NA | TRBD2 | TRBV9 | CASSSLAGGDEQFF | TGTGCCAGCAGCTCCTTAGCGGGAGGCGATGAGCAGTTCTTC
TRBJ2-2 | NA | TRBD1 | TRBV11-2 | CASSLAGQAIF | TGTGCCAGCAGCTTAGCGGGACAGGCGATTTTT
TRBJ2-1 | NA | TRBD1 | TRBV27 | CASQRQGAYNEQFF | TGTGCCAGCCAAAGACAGGGGGCTTACAATGAGCAGTTCTTC
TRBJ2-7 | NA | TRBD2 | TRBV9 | CASSVGTSGRYYEQYF | TGTGCCAGCAGCGTAGGGACTAGCGGGAGATACTACGAGCAGTACTTC
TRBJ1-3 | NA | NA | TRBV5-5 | CASSLFNSGNTIYF | TGTGCCAGCAGCTTGTTCAACTCTGGAAACACCATATATTTT
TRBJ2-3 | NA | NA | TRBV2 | CASSSGDTQYF | TGTGCCAGCAGTAGCGGAGATACGCAGTATTTT
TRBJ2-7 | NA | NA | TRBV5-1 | CASSFRGGIRSSYEQYF | TGCGCCAGCAGCTTTAGGGGCGGGATCCGGAGCTCCTACGAGCAGTACTTC
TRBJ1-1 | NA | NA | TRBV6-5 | CASSYFRNTEAFF | TGTGCCAGCAGTTACTTCCGGAACACTGAAGCTTTCTTT
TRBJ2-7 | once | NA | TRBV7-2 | CASSLGSGPNEQYF | TGTGCCAGCAGCTTAGGGAGCGGTCCCAACGAGCAGTACTTC
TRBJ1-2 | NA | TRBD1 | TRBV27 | CASSFAGGPLTF | TGTGCCAGCAGTTTTGCAGGGGGCCCTCTTACCTTC
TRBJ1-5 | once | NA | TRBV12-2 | CASRLIPRRQGNQPQHF | TGTGCAAGTCGCTTAATCCCTAGACGTCAGGGGAATCAGCCCCAGCATTTT
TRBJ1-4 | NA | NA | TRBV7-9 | CASSFREKLFF | TGTGCCAGCAGCTTTAGGGAGAAACTGTTTTTT
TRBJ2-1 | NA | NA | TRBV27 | CASSHHSQNEQFF | TGTGCCAGCAGTCACCACTCCCAGAATGAGCAGTTCTTC